This paragraph reports one T cell receptor beta chain. The CDR3 extends over 14 amino acids. Germline CDR1 is KGHSH and CDR2 is LQKENI. Trimming cost V 5 bases and J 6 bases, with 17 bases left between them. This sample stems from a study of shared clonotypes between healthy human individuals. Sequencing used immunoSEQ multiplex PCR; TCRdb keeps in-frame clones, though not all of them. Here the sample spans 500,000 to 550,000 clones, about 96% being singletons. The TCR comes from a woman aged 30 to 39 in good health. Source material: naive CD4+ T cells sorted from blood. The subset is: CD45RA+ positively selected. This chain connects TRBV18 to TRBJ2-7; D gene uncertain. CDR3 coding DNA: TGTGCCAGCTCAGCTCTTTCAGGCGTCGGCGAGCAGTACTTC. Its translation is CASSALSGVGEQYF.